A selection of T cell receptor beta chains follows, all from one sample in a study of immune evolution from preneoplasia to lung adenocarcinoma. Here immunoSEQ multiplex PCR was the method, and the copy in TCRdb shows in-frame clones only, minus some. The data hold approximately 6,000 clones, with around three quarters observed a single time. Sequencing was carried out using FFPE lung adenocarcinoma in situ tissue. The origin of the receptors is a donor at least 70 years old with lung adenocarcinoma. CDR3s include the opening cysteine and the closing phenylalanine or tryptophan. A D gene is named only where the DNA matches it firmly. Not every row has a clone size; where given, it reads once, few, many or a size class.

d_call j_call clone_size v_call cdr3_nt cdr3_aa
. TRBJ1-5 . TRBV6-1 TGTGCCAGCAGCGCCCCTATCGGGGGCGGTCAGCCCCAGCATTTT CASSAPIGGGQPQHF
TRBD1 TRBJ1-1 . TRBV7-9 TGTGCCAGCAGCTTCGGACAGGGAGGTACTGAAGCTTTCTTT CASSFGQGGTEAFF
. TRBJ1-4 . TRBV28 TGTGCCAGCAGTTTAGGAGGGCTCGGTGAAAAACTGTTTTTT CASSLGGLGEKLFF
TRBD1 TRBJ2-7 . TRBV19 TGTGCCAGTAGCCACGGCAGGGGGTCCTACGAGCAGTACTTC CASSHGRGSYEQYF
TRBD2 TRBJ2-5 . TRBV5-8 TGTGCCAGCAGCTTGGTGGCTAGCGGGGACCTCAGGGGAGAGACCCAGTACTTC CASSLVASGDLRGETQYF
TRBD1 TRBJ2-5 few TRBV13 TGTGCCAGCAGCCCCGGGACAGGGCAAGAGACCCAGTACTTC CASSPGTGQETQYF
. TRBJ1-1 . TRBV5-1 TGCGCCAGCAGCTTGGCTCCGGGGACGAACACTGAAGCTTTCTTT CASSLAPGTNTEAFF
. TRBJ2-2 . TRBV7-6 TGTGCCAGCAGCCAAAGGGTTCAGAACACCGGGGAGCTGTTTTTT CASSQRVQNTGELFF
. TRBJ2-7 . TRBV6-5 TGTGCCAGCAGCGTCTTGGGGGCCTCCTACGAGCAGTACTTC CASSVLGASYEQYF
. TRBJ1-4 . TRBV6-6 TGTGCCAGCAGTCTGGGACTGACTAATGAAAAACTGTTTTTT CASSLGLTNEKLFF
. TRBJ2-7 few TRBV27 TGTGCCAGCAGGCAGACGTTTAGGTTCTACGAGCAGTACTTC CASRQTFRFYEQYF
TRBD1 TRBJ1-1 . TRBV5-6 TGTGCCAGCAGCGTGGACAGGGAGGGACAGGAAGCTTTCTTT CASSVDREGQEAFF
. TRBJ1-1 . TRBV5-4 TGTGCCAGCAGTTGGGGGCAGGGGCACACTGAAGCTTTCTTT CASSWGQGHTEAFF
. TRBJ2-5 . TRBV7-9 TGTGCCAGCAGCTTAGCCCCATCGGAGACCCAGTACTTC CASSLAPSETQYF
. TRBJ1-3 . TRBV21-1 . CASRSTRVGSGNTIYF
. TRBJ1-4 . TRBV19 TGTGCCAGTAGTACGTCACTAGCGGGACATGAAAAACTGTTTTTT CASSTSLAGHEKLFF
TRBD2 TRBJ2-1 . TRBV6-5 TGTGCCACCGGGGGGAACAATGAGCAGTTCTTC CATGGNNEQFF
. TRBJ2-1 . TRBV15 TGTGCCACCAGCAGAGATAGGGCGGGGGCCATTGAGCAGTTCTTC CATSRDRAGAIEQFF
TRBD1 TRBJ1-5 . TRBV15 TGTGCCACCAGCAGATCAGGACAGGATGTGGGTCAGCCCCAGCATTTT CATSRSGQDVGQPQHF
TRBD1 TRBJ1-6 . TRBV7-2 TGTGCCAGCAGCTCGACAGGGGACATCTTTTCACCCCTCCACTTT CASSSTGDIFSPLHF
TRBD1 TRBJ1-2 . TRBV29-1 TGCAGCGTTGGGGACAGTGGCTACACCTTC CSVGDSGYTF
. TRBJ2-7 . TRBV5-1 TGCGCCAGCAGCTTCCAGGTTAGCTCCTACGAGCAGTACTTC CASSFQVSSYEQYF
TRBD2 TRBJ2-7 . TRBV7-2 TGTGCCAGCAGCTTAGGAAGCAGCGGGAGAGGCGACGAGCAGTACTTC CASSLGSSGRGDEQYF
. TRBJ2-1 . TRBV11-2 TGTGCCAGCAGCCACAACAATGAGCAGTTCTTC CASSHNNEQFF
TRBD1 TRBJ1-2 . TRBV6-6 TGTGCCAGCAGTTGGGGGACAGGAAACTATGGCTACACCTTC CASSWGTGNYGYTF
. TRBJ1-4 . TRBV19 TGTGCCAGTAGTAGTGACGGGCAGCTAGACGAAAAACTGTTTTTT CASSSDGQLDEKLFF
. TRBJ1-1 . TRBV19 TGTGCCAGTAGTGTCGCCTTGGAAGCTTTCTTT CASSVALEAFF
. TRBJ2-3 . TRBV7-2 TGTGCCAGCAGCTTCGGGCTAGCCCCAGATACGCAGTATTTT CASSFGLAPDTQYF
. TRBJ2-3 . TRBV18 TGTGCCAGCTCACCCCGGGATCCTACGCAGTATTTT CASSPRDPTQYF
. TRBJ1-4 few TRBV6-6 TGTGCCAGCAGGGGGGGGACTGGTGAAAAACTGTTTTTT CASRGGTGEKLFF
. TRBJ2-2 . TRBV7-8 TGTGCCAGCAGCTTAGCGACCGGGGAGCTGTTTTTT CASSLATGELFF
. TRBJ1-1 . TRBV18 TGTGCCAGCTCACTCCCATTTTCTGAAGCTTTCTTT CASSLPFSEAFF
. TRBJ2-7 large TRBV5-1 TGCGCCAGCAGCTTGTCTGACGGGGCTGCCTACGAGCAGTACTTC CASSLSDGAAYEQYF
. TRBJ2-4 few TRBV28 TGTGCCAGCGGAGATCCAGGGCGCCAAAACATTCAGTACTTC CASGDPGRQNIQYF
. TRBJ2-3 few TRBV2 TGTGCCAGCAGTGAAGAGGGGGGGACGGGCCATACGCAGTATTTT CASSEEGGTGHTQYF
. TRBJ2-3 few TRBV7-8 TGTGCCAGCAGCTCCAGCGGGCAAGATACGCAGTATTTT CASSSSGQDTQYF
. TRBJ2-7 once TRBV11-3 TGTGCCAGCAGCTTAGCCGAACAGCAGTTCTACGAGCAGTACTTC CASSLAEQQFYEQYF
. TRBJ1-6 once TRBV19 TGTGCCAGTAAAACAGGGAGCTCCTATAATTCACCCCTCCACTTT CASKTGSSYNSPLHF
TRBD1 TRBJ2-5 . TRBV5-1 TGCGCCAGCAGCCCAGGGACAGGGGGCTATCAAGAGACCCAGTACTTC CASSPGTGGYQETQYF